What follows describes a single T cell receptor (beta chain). The PCR employed 60 Vbeta primers together with 13 Jbeta primers. Assay: immunoSEQ multiplex PCR; the TCRdb copy retains only in-frame clones and omits some. The sample has tens of thousands of clones; approximately 63% are singletons. The source of the sample is a study of cytomegalovirus exposure and HLA in healthy donors. Germline V gives CDR1 MDHEN, CDR2 SYDVKM. V trimming: 4 bases; J trimming: 3 bases; junction bases outside the gene matches: 2. CDR3 length equals 15 residues. The sample was PBMCs. The chain couples TRBV28 to TRBJ1-6; 8 nucleotides align to TRBD1. The clonotype originates from a woman aged 50 to 60 in good health and CMV-seropositive. CDR3 region: CASSSTGGYNSPLHF. DNA of the CDR3: TGTGCCAGCAGTTCTACAGGGGGCTATAATTCACCCCTCCACTTT. Full variable domain (outside the CDR3, taken from reference TRBV28 and TRBJ1-6): DVKVTQSSRYLVKRTGEKVFLECVQDMDHENMFWYRQDPGLGLRLIYFSYDVKMKEKGDIPEGYSVSREKKERFSLILESASTNQTSMYLCASSSTGGYNSPLHFGNGTRLTVT.